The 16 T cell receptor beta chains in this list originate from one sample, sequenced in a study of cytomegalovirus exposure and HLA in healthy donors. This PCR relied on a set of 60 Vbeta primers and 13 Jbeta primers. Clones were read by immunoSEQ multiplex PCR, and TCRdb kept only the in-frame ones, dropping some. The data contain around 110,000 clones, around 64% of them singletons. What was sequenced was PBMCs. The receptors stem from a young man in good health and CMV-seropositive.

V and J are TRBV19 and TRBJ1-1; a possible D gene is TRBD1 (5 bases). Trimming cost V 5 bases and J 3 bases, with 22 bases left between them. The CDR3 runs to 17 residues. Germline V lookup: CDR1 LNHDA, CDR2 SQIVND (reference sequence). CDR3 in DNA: TGTGCCAGTAGTCTCGCCTCCTGGGGCGGGGGGGACACTGAAGCTTTCTTT. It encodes CASSLASWGGGDTEAFF.

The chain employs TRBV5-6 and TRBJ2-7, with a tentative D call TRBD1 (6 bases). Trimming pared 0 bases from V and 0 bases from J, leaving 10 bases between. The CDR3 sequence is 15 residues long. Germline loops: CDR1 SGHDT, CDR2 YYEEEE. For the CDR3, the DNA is TGTGCCAGCAGCTTGGCGCAGGGGCCCTCCTACGAGCAGTACTTC. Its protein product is CASSLAQGPSYEQYF.

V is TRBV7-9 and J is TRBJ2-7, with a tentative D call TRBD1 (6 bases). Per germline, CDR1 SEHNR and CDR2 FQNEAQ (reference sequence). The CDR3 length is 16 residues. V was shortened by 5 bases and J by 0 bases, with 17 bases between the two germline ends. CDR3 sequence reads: CASSPNTGTFSYEQYF. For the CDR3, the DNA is TGTGCCAGCAGCCCGAATACAGGGACCTTCTCCTACGAGCAGTACTTC.

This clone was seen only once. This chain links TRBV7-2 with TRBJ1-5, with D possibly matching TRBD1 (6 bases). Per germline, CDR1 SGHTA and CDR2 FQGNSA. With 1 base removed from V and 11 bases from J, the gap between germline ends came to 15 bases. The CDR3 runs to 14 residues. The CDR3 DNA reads TGTGCCAGCAGCTTAGGGGGCAGGGGAAGGTCCCAGCATTTT. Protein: CASSLGGRGRSQHF.

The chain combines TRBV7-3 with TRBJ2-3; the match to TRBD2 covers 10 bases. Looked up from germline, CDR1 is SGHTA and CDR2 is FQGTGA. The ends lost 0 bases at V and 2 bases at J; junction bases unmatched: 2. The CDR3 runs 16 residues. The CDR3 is CASSLTGTSDTDTQYF. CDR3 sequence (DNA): TGTGCCAGCAGCTTAACCGGGACTAGCGACACAGATACGCAGTATTTT. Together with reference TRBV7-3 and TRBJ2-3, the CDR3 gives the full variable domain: GAGVSQTPSNKVTEKGKYVELRCDPISGHTALYWYRQSLGQGPEFLIYFQGTGAADDSGLPNDRFFAVRPEGSVSTLKIQRTERGDSAVYLCASSLTGTSDTDTQYFGPGTRLTVL.

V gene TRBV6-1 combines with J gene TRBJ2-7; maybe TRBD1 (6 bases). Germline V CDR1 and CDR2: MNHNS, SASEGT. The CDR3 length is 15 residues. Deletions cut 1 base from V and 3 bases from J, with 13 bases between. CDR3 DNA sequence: TGTGCCAGCAGTGAAGGGCAGGGGCCGCTCTACGAGCAGTACGTC. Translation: CASSEGQGPLYEQYV.

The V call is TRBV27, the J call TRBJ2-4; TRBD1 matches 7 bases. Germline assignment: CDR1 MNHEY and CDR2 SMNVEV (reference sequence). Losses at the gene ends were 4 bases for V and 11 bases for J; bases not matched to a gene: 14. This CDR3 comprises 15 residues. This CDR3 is CASSSSYGTANFQYF. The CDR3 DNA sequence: TGTGCCAGCAGTTCCTCCTATGGGACAGCAAATTTTCAGTACTTC.

The CDR3: CARSFRDSTYEQYF. The CDR3 DNA reads TGTGCCAGAAGCTTCCGGGACAGCACCTACGAGCAGTACTTC. The chain links TRBV5-3 to TRBJ2-7, with 7 bases identical to TRBD1. TRBV5-3 is reported as an ORF; its role is uncertain. The CDR3 totals 14 residues. The V and J ends lost 2 bases and 2 bases, in that order; junction bases with no gene match: 4.

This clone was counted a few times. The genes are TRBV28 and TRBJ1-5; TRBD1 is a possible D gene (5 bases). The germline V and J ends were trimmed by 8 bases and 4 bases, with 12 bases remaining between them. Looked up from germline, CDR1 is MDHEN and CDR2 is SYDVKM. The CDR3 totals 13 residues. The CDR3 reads CASARGGNQPQHF. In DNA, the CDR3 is TGTGCCAGCGCCCGGGGGGGGAATCAGCCCCAGCATTTT.

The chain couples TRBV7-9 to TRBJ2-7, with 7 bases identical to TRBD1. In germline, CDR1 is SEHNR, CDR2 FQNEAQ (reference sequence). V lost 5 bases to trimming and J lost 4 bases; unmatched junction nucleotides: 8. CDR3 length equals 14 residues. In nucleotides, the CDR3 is TGTGCCAGCAGCACCAACAGGGGTGGTTACGAGCAGTACTTC. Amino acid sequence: CASSTNRGGYEQYF.

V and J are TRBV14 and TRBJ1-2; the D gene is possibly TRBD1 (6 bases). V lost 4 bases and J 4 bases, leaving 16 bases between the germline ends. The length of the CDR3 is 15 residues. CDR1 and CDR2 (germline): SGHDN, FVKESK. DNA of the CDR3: TGTGCCAGCAGCCGGACAGCAACTGAGATCTATGGCTACACCTTC. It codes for CASSRTATEIYGYTF.

CDR3 sequence reads: CAWSWGLTEAFF. The CDR3 DNA is TGTGCCTGGAGCTGGGGACTGACCGAAGCTTTCTTT. This chain uses TRBV30 with TRBJ1-1; perhaps TRBD1 as D (5 bases). The CDR3 sequence is 12 residues long. V lost 3 bases and J lost 8, with 13 bases in between. Germline CDR1 and CDR2: GTSNPN and SVGIG (reference sequence).

The CDR3 reads CASSLAQGAVTF. The CDR3 coding sequence is TGTGCCAGCAGCTTAGCCCAGGGGGCTGTAACCTTC. The chain employs TRBV11-2 and TRBJ1-2, with 8 bases identical to TRBD1. The germline gives CDR1 SGHAT, CDR2 FQNNGV. This CDR3 is 12 amino acids long. V was clipped by 1 base and J by 14 bases; unmatched bases: 6. The variable domain in full, with the rest retrieved from reference TRBV11-2 and TRBJ1-2, is EAGVAQSPRYKIIEKRQSVAFWCNPISGHATLYWYQQILGQGPKLLIQFQNNGVVDDSQLPKDRFSAERLKGVDSTLKIQPAKLEDSAVYLCASSLAQGAVTFGSGTRLTVV.

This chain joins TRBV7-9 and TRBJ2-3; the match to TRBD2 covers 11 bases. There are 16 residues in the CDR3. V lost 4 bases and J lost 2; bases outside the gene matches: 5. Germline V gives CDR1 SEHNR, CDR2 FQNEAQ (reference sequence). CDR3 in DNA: TGTGCCAGCAGCTCCCCGGGACTAGCGGCCACAGATACGCAGTATTTT. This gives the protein CASSSPGLAATDTQYF.

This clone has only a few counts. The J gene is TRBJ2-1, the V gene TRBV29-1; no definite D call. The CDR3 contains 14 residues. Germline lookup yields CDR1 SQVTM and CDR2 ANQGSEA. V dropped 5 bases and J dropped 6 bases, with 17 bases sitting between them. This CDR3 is CSVCWAYLPNEQFF. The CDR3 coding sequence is TGCAGCGTTTGTTGGGCTTACCTACCCAATGAGCAGTTCTTC.

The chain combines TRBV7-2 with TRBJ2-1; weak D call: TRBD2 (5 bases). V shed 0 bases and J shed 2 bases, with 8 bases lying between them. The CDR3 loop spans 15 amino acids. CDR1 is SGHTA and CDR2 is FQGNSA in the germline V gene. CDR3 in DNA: TGTGCCAGCAGCTTAGCGCGGGCTACCTACAATGAGCAGTTCTTC. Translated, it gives CASSLARATYNEQFF.